This T cell receptor (beta chain) was captured by sequencing in a study of cytomegalovirus exposure and HLA in healthy donors. General study points: The study flagged about 150 TCR beta chains as cytomegalovirus-associated. With later analysis, a missense DCLRE1C variant became linked to TCR beta V- and J-gene trimming. There were some public TCRs occurring in many donors, but most TCR sequences were rare.

Germline V CDR1 and CDR2: MNHEY, SVGAGI. With 6 bases removed from V and 10 bases from J, the gap between germline ends came to 13 bases. This CDR3 has 13 amino acids. Remarks on this clone: Its antigen is as yet unknown.

The study ran its PCR with 60 Vbeta and 13 Jbeta primers. Data came from immunoSEQ multiplex PCR; TCRdb stores just in-frame clones and leaves some out. The sample includes 110,000 to 150,000 clones, about 76% seen only once; the top ten take under 4.5%. The specimen was PBMCs. The receptor's source is a man younger than 30 in good health and CMV-seronegative. The chain recombines TRBV6-5 with TRBJ1-6; D is perhaps TRBD1 (5 bases). CDR3 in DNA: TGTGCCAGCAGGGGCCAGGGTTGGTCACCCCTCCACTTT. This translates into CASRGQGWSPLHF.